The rows below give T cell receptor beta chains drawn from one sample of a study of OX40 agonist ivuxolimab in advanced cancers. Assay used: immunoSEQ multiplex PCR; TCRdb lists only in-frame clones, some missing. The repertoire holds some 35,000 clones, with 70% to 85% as singletons. The starting material was CD4+ or CD8+ T cells sorted from blood, obtained in a trial of the OX40 agonist ivuxolimab. The receptors here all came from an adult with an advanced solid tumor such as melanoma, head and neck, liver or kidney cancer. Each CDR3 is given with its conserved first and last residue. D genes are given only for firm matches. Clone size is not always given. Where it is, it says once, few, many or a class for expanded clones.

v_gene	abundance	d_gene	j_gene	CDR3nt	CDR3aa
TRBV27	.	.	TRBJ1-5	TGTGCCAGCAGGTTGGCAGGGTCTAGCAATCAGCCCCAGCATTTT	CASRLAGSSNQPQHF
TRBV5-6	.	.	TRBJ1-1	TGTGCCAGCAGCTTTCAAGCGAGTGAAGCTTTCTTT	CASSFQASEAFF
TRBV27	.	TRBD1	TRBJ2-6	TGTGCCAGCAGTTTGTCAGGGGGTTTCTCTGGGGCCAACGTCCTGACTTTC	CASSLSGGFSGANVLTF
TRBV7-8	.	TRBD1	TRBJ1-6	TGTGCCAGCAGCCCATCGACAGGGATGTCCTATAATTCACCCCTCCACTTT	CASSPSTGMSYNSPLHF
TRBV29-1	.	.	TRBJ2-7	TGCAGCGTTCAGGGGAGCTCCTACGAGCAGTACTTC	CSVQGSSYEQYF
TRBV19	.	TRBD2	TRBJ2-3	TGTGCCAGTAGTATAGGAGCGGGAGGGCCTACAGATACGCAGTATTTT	CASSIGAGGPTDTQYF
TRBV6-6	.	TRBD1	TRBJ2-3	TGTGCCAGCAGTTACTCACGACAGGGGACCACAGATACGCAGTATTTT	CASSYSRQGTTDTQYF
TRBV7-8	few	TRBD1	TRBJ1-2	TGTGCCAGCAGCTTAGGGTTACAGGGGGAGGGTGGCTACACCTTC	CASSLGLQGEGGYTF
TRBV4-1	.	.	TRBJ1-2	TGCGCCAGCAGCCCCACAGGGTTTGGCTACACCTTC	CASSPTGFGYTF
TRBV13	.	TRBD2	TRBJ2-7	TGTGCCAGCAGCTCTCCTACTAGCGGGAGATTGGGCGAGCAGTACTTC	CASSSPTSGRLGEQYF
TRBV27	.	.	TRBJ1-1	TGTGCCAGCAGTTTACTCGGGATGAACACTGAAGCTTTCTTT	CASSLLGMNTEAFF
TRBV6-5	.	.	TRBJ2-1	TGTGCCAGCAGCTCCGGTCTGGAGCAGTTCTTC	CASSSGLEQFF
TRBV6-4	.	.	TRBJ2-6	TGTGCCAGCAGTGACATCGCTGGGGCCAACGTCCTGACTTTC	CASSDIAGANVLTF
TRBV27	.	.	TRBJ1-1	TGTGCCAGCAGTCTCTCCTTTGGGGGTCTGAACACTGAAGCTTTCTTT	CASSLSFGGLNTEAFF
TRBV5-6	.	TRBD1	TRBJ1-6	TGTGCCAGCAGCTTGGCCAATGGGGACAGCGGTAATTCACCCCTCCACTTT	CASSLANGDSGNSPLHF
TRBV7-2	.	TRBD1	TRBJ2-2	TGTGCCAGCTATGACCCGGGGACAGGGACTTTTCGTGGGACCGGGGAGCTGTTTTTT	CASYDPGTGTFRGTGELFF
TRBV4-1	.	TRBD1	TRBJ1-2	TGCGCCAGCAGCCAAGGGTTTCAGGGGGGCTATGGCTACACCTTC	CASSQGFQGGYGYTF
TRBV27	once	.	TRBJ1-6	TGTGCCAGCAGTAGCGGTTGGCTCTATAATTCACCCCTCCACTTT	CASSSGWLYNSPLHF
TRBV6-1	.	.	TRBJ1-2	TGTGCCAGCAGTGAAGAAGGGACTGTGACCTATGGCTACACCTTC	CASSEEGTVTYGYTF
TRBV19	.	.	TRBJ2-7	TGTGCCAGTAGTAGGGGCGCGGGCTCAAAACGCGAATCCTTC	CASSRGAGSKRESF
TRBV9	.	TRBD1	TRBJ2-2	TGTGCCAGCAGCGAACAGGGGAGCGCCGGGGAGCTGTTTTTT	CASSEQGSAGELFF
TRBV7-9	.	.	TRBJ2-3	TGTGCCAGCAGCTTTCACCTCCGCGAAGGCACAGATACGCAGTATTTT	CASSFHLREGTDTQYF
TRBV27	.	.	TRBJ1-1	TGTGCCAGCAGTTTAGGGGTCTCCTTGAACACTGAAGCTTTCTTT	CASSLGVSLNTEAFF
TRBV19	.	.	TRBJ2-7	TGTGCCAGTAGTATTGGAGGGGGCGGCTACGAGCAGTACTTC	CASSIGGGGYEQYF
TRBV6-5	.	TRBD1	TRBJ1-6	TGTGCCAGCAGATTACAGGGGGCGTATTCACCCCTCCACTTT	CASRLQGAYSPLHF
TRBV29-1	.	.	TRBJ2-7	TGCAGCGTTTTCCTGCCGGGAGCTGGCTACGAGCAGTACTTC	CSVFLPGAGYEQYF
TRBV5-4	.	.	TRBJ2-3	TGTGCCATACCGGCCCCCAACACAGATACGCAGTATTTT	CAIPAPNTDTQYF
TRBV19	.	.	TRBJ1-1	TGTGCCAGTAGTACCAGAGGGGGGCCTGAAGCTTTCTTT	CASSTRGGPEAFF
TRBV19	.	.	TRBJ2-3	TGTGCCAGTAGCCCTAGCAGCACAGATACGCAGTATTTT	CASSPSSTDTQYF
TRBV6-6	.	.	TRBJ1-2	TGTGCCAGCAGTTACCTCCAGGGAGATGGCTACACCTTC	CASSYLQGDGYTF
TRBV27	.	TRBD1	TRBJ1-1	TGTGCCAGCAGACAGGGGAAGTTGGTGAACACTGAAGCTTTCTTT	CASRQGKLVNTEAFF
TRBV10-1	.	.	TRBJ2-3	TGCGCCAGCAGTTCTTTCACAGATACGCAGTATTTT	CASSSFTDTQYF
TRBV4-3	few	TRBD1	TRBJ1-2	TGCGCCAGCAGCCAAGTTAGGGGGGACAGGGGGTATGGCTACACCTTC	CASSQVRGDRGYGYTF
TRBV7-9	.	.	TRBJ2-7	TGTGCCAGCTGCGGGGTCGATGGCGAGCAGTACTTC	CASCGVDGEQYF